Listed here are 18 T cell receptor beta chains from one sample, sequenced in a study of technical replicates of blood from four donors. Assay used: immunoSEQ multiplex PCR; TCRdb lists only in-frame clones, some missing. The sample includes approximately 80,000 clones, roughly 98% of them seen just once. What was sequenced was T cells isolated from PBMCs. These TCRs come from a human donor in good health.

V and J are TRBV7-6 and TRBJ2-2; the D gene is possibly TRBD2 (7 bases). Trimming pared 5 bases from V and 4 bases from J, leaving 14 bases between. Germline assignment: CDR1 SGHVS and CDR2 FNYEAQ. There are 15 residues in the CDR3. CDR3 residues: CASSIGGGGTGELFF. In nucleotides, the CDR3 is TGTGCCAGCAGCATTGGAGGGGGGGGCACCGGGGAGCTGTTTTTT.

This clone was detected only once. The chain combines TRBV9 with TRBJ1-2; a weak D match, TRBD1 (5 bases). V lost 3 bases, J lost 7 bases, and 13 bases lay in between. There are 13 residues in the CDR3. CDR1 SGDLS and CDR2 YYNGEE come from the germline V gene. The chain's CDR3 is CASSGGTVRGYTF. The DNA for the CDR3 is TGTGCCAGCAGCGGCGGGACGGTACGTGGCTACACCTTC.

CDR3 bases: TGTGCCAGCTCACCAACCTCCAGAGAGCAGTTCTTC. This gives the protein CASSPTSREQFF. This chain links TRBV18 with TRBJ2-1; no firm D call. The V end lost 2 bases, the J end lost 10 bases, and 9 bases lay between the germline ends. Germline CDR1 and CDR2: KGHSH and LQKENI. This CDR3 has 12 amino acids. Drawing the rest from reference TRBV18 and TRBJ2-1, the complete variable domain is NAGVMQNPRHLVRRRGQEARLRCSPMKGHSHVYWYRQLPEEGLKFMVYLQKENIIDESGMPKERFSAEFPKEGPSILRIQQVVRGDSAAYFCASSPTSREQFFGPGTRLTVL.

This chain uses TRBV10-2 with TRBJ2-2; 11 nucleotides agree with TRBD2. The CDR3 is 15 amino acids. CDR1 is WSHSY and CDR2 is SAAADI in the germline V gene. Unmatched junction bases numbered 6, after V lost 6 bases and J lost 6 bases. For the CDR3, the DNA is TGCGCCAGCAGCTTAGCGGGAGGGCCGGCCGGGGAGCTGTTTTTT. It codes for CASSLAGGPAGELFF.

Of note for this clone: One end of the junction does not line up with germline, which may come from a read error. The chain is built from TRBV7-7 and TRBJ2-7; TRBD1 might be the D (5 bases). The CDR3 covers 19 residues. Germline loops: CDR1 SSHAT, CDR2 FNYEAQ (reference sequence). The CDR3: CASSSYPPQNRIPDIFLHF. The DNA of the CDR3 is TGTGCCAGCAGTTCCTATCCCCCCCAGAATCGTATACCGGACATATTCCTCCACTTC.

The V call is TRBV7-8, the J call TRBJ1-1; TRBD1 matches at 9 bases. V dropped 4 bases and J dropped 5; count of bases not matched to a gene: 11. This CDR3 comprises 16 residues. The germline V gene encodes CDR1 SGHVS and CDR2 FQNEAQ. CDR3 sequence (DNA): TGTGCCAGCAGCTCAAGACAGGGGGAGGGAAAAACTGAAGCTTTCTTT. Protein: CASSSRQGEGKTEAFF.

The chain combines TRBV19 with TRBJ1-5; the match to TRBD1 covers 9 bases. Germline V gene lookup returns CDR1 LNHDA and CDR2 SQIVND (reference sequence). This CDR3 has 14 amino acids. Germline trimming cut 3 bases from V and 7 bases from J; bases unmatched to any gene: 4. DNA of the CDR3: TGTGCCAGTAGTATGGGACAGGGAAGACAGCCCCAGCATTTT. Translating it yields CASSMGQGRQPQHF.

The DNA of the CDR3 is TGTGCTAGTGGTTTGGTACTGGGCCAGGTTAGCGGCTATGGCTACACCTTC. Protein: CASGLVLGQVSGYGYTF. V and J are TRBV12-5 and TRBJ1-2, with D uncertain. V was trimmed by 0 bases and J by 4 bases, leaving 18 bases between them. Germline CDR1 and CDR2: LGHNT and FRNRAP. CDR3 length equals 17 residues.

The V gene is TRBV5-1, the J gene TRBJ1-5, with a tentative D call TRBD1 (6 bases). The CDR3 sequence is 15 residues long. The V gene lost 3 bases and the J gene lost 7 bases, with 17 bases spanning the gap. Germline loops: CDR1 SGHRS, CDR2 YFSETQ. CDR3 sequence: CASSSRGGEGQPQHF. CDR3 bases: TGCGCCAGCAGCTCGAGGGGGGGGGAAGGACAGCCCCAGCATTTT.

This chain uses TRBV12-5 with TRBJ2-3, with TRBD2 identical over 10 bases. The CDR3 loop spans 14 amino acids. Per germline, CDR1 LGHNT and CDR2 FRNRAP. V gave up 7 bases and J gave up 4 bases; unmatched junction bases: 5. The CDR3 nucleotides are TGTGCTAGTGAGAGCGGGGGGGCACCAGATACGCAGTATTTT. Translation: CASESGGAPDTQYF.

The chain employs TRBV5-1 and TRBJ2-5, with TRBD1 matching 7 bases. CDR1 is SGHRS, CDR2 YFSETQ, per germline. This CDR3 contains 13 residues. Germline trimming cut 5 bases from V and 3 bases from J; bases unmatched to any gene: 4. The CDR3 spells CASRRTGEETQYF. The DNA of the CDR3 is TGCGCCAGCAGGAGAACAGGGGAAGAGACCCAGTACTTC.

V is TRBV2 and J is TRBJ2-3; D call uncertain. The CDR3 covers 15 residues. V was clipped by 3 bases and J by 1 base, with 11 bases between them. Looked up from germline, CDR1 is SNHLY and CDR2 is FYNNEI. CDR3 protein: CASSDPVRGTDTQYF. For the CDR3, the DNA is TGTGCCAGCAGTGACCCTGTCCGAGGCACAGATACGCAGTATTTT.

The rearrangement uses TRBV27 and TRBJ1-5; D is undetermined. CDR1 is MNHEY and CDR2 is SMNVEV in the germline V gene (reference sequence). This CDR3 contains 17 residues. V was shortened by 6 bases and J by 1 base, with 19 bases between the two germline ends. CDR3 bases: TGTGCCAGCAGATCGGAGAAAGACCTGTCGAGCAATCAGCCCCAGCATTTT. Translating it yields CASRSEKDLSSNQPQHF.

This rearrangement joins TRBV5-1 to TRBJ2-3, with D unclear. V gave up 1 base and J gave up 6 bases, with 3 bases separating them. The CDR3 consists of 11 residues. Germline-derived CDR1 and CDR2 are SGHRS and YFSETQ. Here the CDR3 DNA reads TGCGCCAGCAGCTTGCGTGATACGCAGTATTTT. Amino acids: CASSLRDTQYF.

This chain uses TRBV4-1 with TRBJ2-1; tentatively, D is TRBD2 (6 bases). The CDR3 has 13 amino acids. V was clipped by 0 bases and J by 8 bases, with 8 bases between them. Germline V lookup: CDR1 MGHRA, CDR2 YSYEKL. CDR3 loop: CASSQDREDEQFF. The CDR3 DNA reads TGCGCCAGCAGCCAAGACAGGGAGGATGAGCAGTTCTTC.

This clone appeared a single time. The chain joins TRBV5-1 to TRBJ1-1; D possibly corresponds to TRBD1 (6 bases). Trimming cost V 3 bases and J 3 bases, with 18 bases left between them. The CDR3 loop spans 16 amino acids. Germline values: CDR1 SGHRS, CDR2 YFSETQ. The CDR3 here is CASSSPQGGTDTEAFF. The CDR3 DNA reads TGCGCCAGCAGCTCTCCACAGGGTGGGACCGACACTGAAGCTTTCTTT.

The chain recombines TRBV5-8 with TRBJ1-4; 9 bases are a match to TRBD1. The CDR3 runs to 16 residues. Looked up from germline, CDR1 is SGHTS and CDR2 is YDEGEE. Germline trimming cut 4 bases from V and 5 bases from J; bases unmatched to any gene: 9. In nucleotides, the CDR3 is TGTGCCAGCAGCGTTGACTCGGACAGGGGAAATGAAAAACTGTTTTTT. Protein product: CASSVDSDRGNEKLFF.

J is TRBJ1-3 and V is TRBV6-5; 7 bases match TRBD1. The CDR3 consists of 15 residues. The V and J ends lost 6 bases and 0 bases, in that order; junction bases with no gene match: 5. CDR1 MNHEY and CDR2 SVGAGI come from the germline V gene. CDR3 bases: TGTGCCAGCAGCTCGGGACAGTTCTCTGGAAACACCATATATTTT. This gives the protein CASSSGQFSGNTIYF.